This is a list of T cell receptor beta chains from one sample in a study of CD8+ T cells in alopecia areata. Data came from immunoSEQ multiplex PCR; TCRdb stores just in-frame clones and leaves some out. This sample has roughly 200,000 clones, with roughly 53% found just once. Sequencing used CD8+ T cells sorted from blood, obtained at week 24, from a patient treated with tofacitinib. The receptors derive from a human donor with alopecia areata. Both conserved end residues are part of each CDR3.

CDR3	length	V	J
CASSLGGRTTDTQYF	15	TRBV5-6	TRBJ2-3
CASILGGSTDTQYF	14	TRBV7-2	TRBJ2-3
CASSEWSEAANEQYF	15	TRBV6-1	TRBJ2-7
CASSFEGGSRNTEAFF	16	TRBV13	TRBJ1-1
CASSQDPVGPGSYEQYF	17	TRBV4-3	TRBJ2-7
CASSLGTGGHNQPQHF	16	TRBV5-1	TRBJ1-5
CASSVGTYEQYF	12	TRBV5-1	TRBJ2-7
CASMTGSTDTQYF	13	TRBV27	TRBJ2-3
CASSPRRGAGTGELFF	16	TRBV25-1	TRBJ2-2
CAISDGLATDTQYF	14	TRBV10-3	TRBJ2-3
CASSESGTGIDEQYF	15	TRBV6-4	TRBJ2-7
CASSEVSDRQYYGYTF	16	TRBV2	TRBJ1-2
CAWTPWRDGTYEQYF	15	TRBV30	TRBJ2-7
CASSSDQGARNTEAFF	16	TRBV5-4	TRBJ1-1
CASSPQGNEQFF	12	TRBV7-9	TRBJ2-1
CASSFKSSYEQYF	13	TRBV13	TRBJ2-7
CASSLGRTSGYTF	13	TRBV13	TRBJ1-2
CASSQDRTASSYNEQFF	17	TRBV4-3	TRBJ2-1
CSAGGSTDTQYF	12	TRBV29-1	TRBJ2-3
CSVHDINYEQYF	12	TRBV29-1	TRBJ2-7
CASSPSGRGAGSPLHF	16	TRBV4-1	TRBJ1-6
CSVNDPEQPYEQYF	14	TRBV29-1	TRBJ2-7
CASSQPSGGANVLTF	15	TRBV4-3	TRBJ2-6
CASSLSQYNEQFF	13	TRBV7-3	TRBJ2-1
CATSRGSLGYGYTF	14	TRBV15	TRBJ1-2
CASSLSSGGQTYEQYF	16	TRBV7-6	TRBJ2-7
CAWSDGTGHYEQYF	14	TRBV30	TRBJ2-7
CASRLAGGLDTQYF	14	TRBV27	TRBJ2-3
CASSFRTSNTGELFF	15	TRBV27	TRBJ2-2
CASSQGSAAANEQFF	15	TRBV9	TRBJ2-1
CAWTAGAGTGELFF	14	TRBV30	TRBJ2-2
CASSQEQTGRIVPYEQYF	18	TRBV4-1	TRBJ2-7
CATGRKDSYEQYF	13	TRBV19	TRBJ2-7
CASSYSAGSNEKLFF	15	TRBV6-6	TRBJ1-4
CAIKAAGLAGGDEQFF	16	TRBV10-3	TRBJ2-1
CSVEDRTGLNTEAFF	15	TRBV29-1	TRBJ1-1
CASSESARDAGYGYTF	16	TRBV25-1	TRBJ1-2
CSAGTENHGELFF	13	TRBV29-1	TRBJ2-2
CASSLVTGYNEQFF	14	TRBV7-9	TRBJ2-1
CASSYSAWAEGAFF	14	TRBV6-6	TRBJ1-1
CASSHRGGQRNEQFF	15	TRBV4-3	TRBJ2-1
CASSVYKNTEAFF	13	TRBV9	TRBJ1-1
CSVVTSEDGYTF	12	TRBV29-1	TRBJ1-2
CASSLDSSVYNEQFF	15	TRBV9	TRBJ2-1
CASSEPAGRADTQYF	15	TRBV2	TRBJ2-3
CASSLGVATYEQYF	14	TRBV7-8	TRBJ2-7
CASSSGRLYGYTF	13	TRBV7-9	TRBJ1-2
CASSLARGEQYF	12	TRBV7-2	TRBJ2-7
CASSYSGQGGFYEQYF	16	TRBV6-5	TRBJ2-7
CSVAGDISGGSTDTQYF	17	TRBV29-1	TRBJ2-3
CACLASNEQFF	11	TRBV30	TRBJ2-1
CASSLFAGSAKNIQYF	16	TRBV27	TRBJ2-4
CASSGVKNTEAFF	13	TRBV7-8	TRBJ1-1
CASSPGPGGKPQHF	14	TRBV28	TRBJ1-5